A selection of T cell receptor beta chains follows, all from one sample in a study of human T cells and chemical hapten exposure. In TCRdb, the RACE reads were re-called with MiXCR into one record per CDR3 protein. Altogether around 250,000 distinct CDR3 sequences are present, 7.5% to 9% being singletons, with the ten largest covering about 2.1%. This sample comprised whole blood, obtained in connection with sensitization to the hapten diphenylcyclopropenone (DPC). These receptors originate from a woman aged 40 to 49 with alopecia areata. Some clones in this sample may be carry-over from other donors' samples. Both conserved end residues are part of each CDR3. D genes are given only for firm matches. The size entry is marked missing in some rows and otherwise reads once, few, many or a size class.

size	V	D	J	CDR3	DNA
few	TRBV6-2/TRBV6-3	TRBD1	TRBJ2-2	CASSYSVGTGISTDTGELFF	TGTGCCAGCAGTTACTCCGTCGGGACAGGGATAAGTACGGACACCGGGGAGCTGTTTTTT
few	TRBV7-2	NA	TRBJ1-1	CASSLVGLEAFF	TGTGCCAGCAGCTTAGTGGGGCTTGAAGCTTTCTTT
many	TRBV5-1	TRBD2	TRBJ2-2	CASSFGGSHTGELFF	TGCGCCAGCAGCTTCGGCGGGAGTCATACCGGGGAGCTGTTTTTT
few	TRBV12-3/TRBV12-4	TRBD2	TRBJ2-2	CASSLAGLGTGELFF	TGTGCCAGCAGTCTAGCGGGGCTAGGCACCGGGGAGCTGTTTTTT
many	TRBV6-2/TRBV6-3	NA	TRBJ2-6	CASSSDSSGANVLTF	TGTGCCAGCAGTTCGGACAGCTCTGGGGCCAACGTCCTGACTTTC
NA	TRBV7-6	NA	TRBJ1-3	CASSGGSGNTIYF	TGTGCCAGCAGCGGAGGATCAGGAAACACCATATATTTT
NA	TRBV10-3	TRBD1	TRBJ1-2	CAITRTGTNYGYTF	TGTGCCATCACCAGGACAGGAACTAACTATGGCTACACCTTC
NA	TRBV20-1	TRBD2	TRBJ2-7	CSASRKRDSYEQYF	TGCAGTGCTAGTCGTAAGCGGGACTCCTACGAGCAGTACTTC
many	TRBV28	TRBD1	TRBJ1-2	CASRSGTGYNGYTF	TGTGCCAGCAGGTCCGGGACAGGGTACAATGGCTACACCTTC
many	TRBV30	TRBD2	TRBJ2-7	CAWSRTSVLYEQYF	TGTGCCTGGAGTCGTACTAGCGTACTCTACGAGCAGTACTTC
NA	TRBV5-1	NA	TRBJ1-2	CASRNREADGYTF	TGCGCCAGCAGGAACCGGGAAGCGGATGGCTACACCTTC
NA	TRBV20-1	NA	TRBJ2-7	CSARGQADEQYF	TGCAGTGCTAGAGGACAAGCCGACGAGCAGTACTTC
NA	TRBV10-3	NA	TRBJ1-1	CAISLGGGDTEAFF	TGTGCCATCTCTTTGGGAGGGGGGGACACTGAAGCTTTCTTT
NA	TRBV5-1	NA	TRBJ1-1	CASSLAGDSGTEAFF	TGCGCCAGCAGCTTGGCCGGCGATTCGGGCACTGAAGCTTTCTTT
few	TRBV10-3	TRBD2	TRBJ2-7	CAISPNTLAGGRDEQYF	TGTGCCATCAGCCCGAATACGTTAGCGGGAGGGCGCGACGAGCAGTACTTC
many	TRBV25-1	NA	TRBJ1-4	CASRAPGGGNNEKLFF	TGTGCCAGCAGGGCCCCTGGCGGGGGCAATAATGAAAAACTGTTTTTT
many	TRBV29-1	TRBD1	TRBJ2-1	CSVRQGTYNEQFF	TGCAGCGTTAGACAGGGAACCTACAATGAGCAGTTCTTC
few	TRBV2	NA	TRBJ2-7	CASRGLRQNTYEQYF	TGTGCCAGCAGGGGACTTAGACAAAACACCTACGAGCAGTACTTC
few	TRBV11-2	TRBD2	TRBJ2-1	CASSWTSRYSYNEQFF	TGTGCCAGCAGCTGGACTAGCAGGTATTCCTACAATGAGCAGTTCTTC
many	TRBV4-1	TRBD2	TRBJ2-7	CASSQDTSGRAYEQYF	TGCGCCAGCAGCCAAGATACCAGCGGGAGGGCCTACGAGCAGTACTTC
many	TRBV7-9	NA	TRBJ2-1	CASSLAHSTKDNEQFF	TGTGCCAGCAGCTTAGCGCATAGCACGAAGGACAATGAGCAGTTCTTC
NA	TRBV20-1	TRBD1	TRBJ1-5	CSARGEWRTGTAQPQHF	TGCAGTGCTAGAGGCGAGTGGCGGACAGGGACGGCTCAGCCCCAGCATTTT
NA	TRBV21-1	NA	TRBJ2-7	CPTAGGARTYEQYF	TGTCCGACAGCCGGCGGGGCCCGGACCTACGAGCAGTACTTC
few	TRBV28	TRBD1	TRBJ2-1	CASSRGTGRYNEQFF	TGTGCCAGCAGTAGGGGGACAGGGAGGTACAATGAGCAGTTCTTC
NA	TRBV3-1	NA	TRBJ1-1	CASSQDSGAGTYTEAFF	TGTGCCAGCAGCCAAGATTCAGGGGCGGGTACTTACACTGAAGCTTTCTTT
many	TRBV29-1	NA	TRBJ2-5	CSARFRGAETQYF	TGCAGCGCCCGCTTTCGGGGGGCAGAGACCCAGTACTTC
few	TRBV7-2	TRBD2	TRBJ2-4	CASSKPGTSGVLAKNIQYF	TGTGCCAGCAGCAAACCCGGGACTAGCGGAGTTCTAGCCAAAAACATTCAGTACTTC
few	TRBV5-1	NA	TRBJ2-3	CASSLQRGTTDTQYF	TGCGCCAGCAGCCTCCAGCGCGGGACCACAGATACGCAGTATTTT
few	TRBV11-2	NA	TRBJ1-1	CASSETTVAGWHTEAFF	TGTGCCAGCAGCGAAACCACTGTAGCGGGATGGCACACTGAAGCTTTCTTT
NA	TRBV15	NA	TRBJ2-7	CATSRGGGRTYEQYF	TGTGCCACCAGCAGAGGGGGGGGCCGGACCTACGAGCAGTACTTC
NA	TRBV20-1	NA	TRBJ2-1	CSARDPTNGQFF	TGCAGTGCTAGAGATCCGACCAATGGGCAGTTCTTC
many	TRBV28	NA	TRBJ2-2	CASSPGGGTGELFF	TGTGCCAGCAGCCCTGGTGGGGGGACCGGGGAGCTGTTTTTT
NA	TRBV20-1	TRBD2	TRBJ2-3	CSAISGGPSSTQYF	TGCAGTGCGATTAGCGGGGGGCCGAGTAGTACGCAGTATTTT
few	TRBV13	NA	TRBJ2-7	CASSRPSRAYEQYF	TGTGCCAGCAGCCGCCCGTCGAGAGCCTACGAGCAGTACTTC
few	TRBV12-3/TRBV12-4	NA	TRBJ2-4	CASSLHGNIQYF	TGTGCCAGCAGTTTGCACGGAAACATTCAGTACTTC
NA	TRBV29-1	TRBD1	TRBJ1-4	CSAGRTGVGEKLFF	TGCAGCGCTGGGAGAACAGGGGTTGGAGAAAAACTGTTTTTT
many	TRBV29-1	TRBD1	TRBJ1-1	CSVEVAGGGMTEAFF	TGCAGCGTTGAAGTGGCAGGGGGCGGGATGACTGAAGCTTTCTTT
few	TRBV12-3/TRBV12-4	NA	TRBJ2-7	CASRSDRTPYEQYF	TGTGCCAGCAGGTCCGACAGGACCCCCTACGAGCAGTACTTC
few	TRBV7-2	NA	TRBJ2-2	CASSLQPGELFF	TGTGCCAGCAGCCTACAACCCGGGGAGCTGTTTTTT
few	TRBV20-1	TRBD1	TRBJ1-1	CSAPETGRTEAFF	TGCAGTGCACCCGAGACAGGGAGGACTGAAGCTTTCTTT
many	TRBV6-2/TRBV6-3	TRBD2	TRBJ2-1	CASRNPRASGRGPSTNEQFF	TGTGCCAGCAGAAACCCCCGGGCTAGCGGGAGAGGCCCGTCTACAAATGAGCAGTTCTTC
NA	TRBV7-9	TRBD2	TRBJ2-1	CANSSPGTSGGSYNEQFF	TGTGCCAACAGCTCCCCGGGAACTAGCGGAGGGTCCTACAATGAGCAGTTCTTC
NA	TRBV20-1	NA	TRBJ2-7	CSAERDSYEQYF	TGCAGTGCTGAACGGGACTCCTACGAGCAGTACTTC
NA	TRBV4-3	TRBD2	TRBJ2-7	CASSQALSGNYEQYF	TGCGCCAGCAGCCAAGCACTCAGCGGGAATTACGAGCAGTACTTC
many	TRBV5-1	TRBD2	TRBJ2-3	CASSRGGLAGDTQYF	TGCGCCAGCAGCCGTGGGGGACTAGCGGGAGATACGCAGTATTTT
NA	TRBV5-5	TRBD1	TRBJ1-1	CASSLAGTGGTEAFF	TGTGCCAGCAGCTTGGCCGGGACAGGGGGCACTGAAGCTTTCTTT
few	TRBV12-3/TRBV12-4	NA	TRBJ2-5	CASSFTSRETQYF	TGTGCCAGCAGTTTCACGAGTAGAGAGACCCAGTACTTC
NA	TRBV5-8	NA	TRBJ2-5	CASSFLNGGTQETQYF	TGTGCCAGCAGCTTTCTTAACGGCGGGACACAAGAGACCCAGTACTTC
few	TRBV5-1	NA	TRBJ2-3	CASSSLGQSGDTQYF	TGCGCCAGCAGCTCCCTCGGACAGTCAGGTGATACGCAGTATTTT
NA	TRBV6-2/TRBV6-3	NA	TRBJ2-1	CASSYDRISNEQFF	TGTGCCAGCAGTTACGACAGAATTAGCAATGAGCAGTTCTTC
many	TRBV7-2	TRBD1	TRBJ2-7	CASQRDRTSYEQYF	TGTGCCAGCCAACGGGACAGGACTTCCTACGAGCAGTACTTC
few	TRBV20-1	NA	TRBJ2-3	CSAIWGGASDTQYF	TGCAGTGCCATATGGGGGGGGGCCTCAGATACGCAGTATTTT
few	TRBV10-3	TRBD2	TRBJ2-1	CATTGGSYNEQFF	TGTGCCACAACGGGGGGCTCCTACAATGAGCAGTTCTTC
NA	TRBV7-9	TRBD2	TRBJ2-7	CASSRGGSSEQYF	TGTGCCAGCAGCCGGGGGGGTAGCTCCGAGCAGTACTTC
few	TRBV15	NA	TRBJ2-5	CATSRGPQETQYF	TGTGCCACCAGCAGGGGGCCTCAAGAGACCCAGTACTTC
many	TRBV6-1	NA	TRBJ1-5	CASSEAVAGNQPQHF	TGTGCCAGCAGTGAAGCGGTAGCTGGCAATCAGCCCCAGCATTTT
NA	TRBV6-5	NA	TRBJ1-1	CASSPYRGHLAFF	TGTGCCAGCAGCCCCTATCGGGGGCATCTAGCTTTCTTT
many	TRBV20-1	NA	TRBJ1-5	CSASKGTDNQPQHF	TGCAGTGCAAGTAAAGGTACAGACAATCAGCCCCAGCATTTT
NA	TRBV7-9	TRBD1	TRBJ2-7	CASSSGTGPHEQYF	TGTGCCAGCAGCTCCGGGACAGGGCCCCACGAGCAGTACTTC